The 22 T cell receptor beta chains below come from one sample, sequenced in a study of primary melanoma T cells and metastatic recurrence (dated by TCRdb to the early 2020s). Library creation used the immunoSEQ multiplex PCR assay. This immuneACCESS table, as held by TCRdb, lists in-frame sequences with V and J called but not all clones. Of the missing ones, under half trace to an unresolved V gene in checked studies; the others have no known cause. In this sample the table shows about 120 clones, around 74% of which occur a single time. Jointly, the top ten make up about a sixth of the sample. The specimen sequenced was melanoma tumor tissue. The source is a human donor with melanoma.

The J gene is TRBJ2-5, the V gene TRBV9; perhaps TRBD1 as D (5 bases). CDR1 and CDR2 from the germline V gene are SGDLS and YYNGEE. The CDR3 length is 12 residues. Trimming removed 5 bases from V and 4 bases from J, with 9 bases in between. This CDR3 reads CASSDRAETQYF. CDR3 DNA sequence: TGTGCCAGCAGTGACAGAGCAGAGACCCAGTACTTC.

Only a few counts were recorded for this clone. CDR3 protein: CASSPGQAKNIQYF. The CDR3 region has the DNA TGTGCCAGCTCACCGGGGCAAGCCAAAAACATTCAGTACTTC. The rearrangement links TRBV18 to TRBJ2-4, with a possible D match to TRBD1 (5 bases). Per germline, CDR1 KGHSH and CDR2 LQKENI. The V end lost 3 bases, the J end lost 0 bases, and 6 bases lay between the germline ends. This CDR3 contains 14 residues.

This chain joins TRBV28 and TRBJ2-6; D not resolved. Germline V gene lookup returns CDR1 MDHEN and CDR2 SYDVKM. This CDR3 has 15 amino acids. Trimming removed 4 bases from V and 4 bases from J, with 11 bases in between. The CDR3, as DNA: TGTGCCAGCAGTTCCCCCTCGATCGGGGCCAACGTCCTGACTTTC. This gives the protein CASSSPSIGANVLTF.

In its sample, this clone was seen a few times. The genes are TRBV30 and TRBJ2-6; D uncertain. The germline V and J ends were trimmed by 1 base and 0 bases, with 4 bases remaining between them. This CDR3 region has 14 residues. Per the germline V gene, CDR1 is GTSNPN and CDR2 is SVGIG (reference sequence). The CDR3 nucleotides read TGTGCCTGGAGTGGTAGCTCTGGGGCCAACGTCCTGACTTTC. Amino acids: CAWSGSSGANVLTF.

V gene TRBV6-8 combines with J gene TRBJ2-1; 12 nucleotides match TRBD2. With 6 bases clipped from V and 0 bases from J, the junction kept 3 bases outside the gene matches. The CDR3 totals 16 residues. Germline loops: CDR1 MNHGY, CDR2 SAAAGT. CDR3: CASRGTSGFSYNEQFF. The CDR3, as DNA: TGTGCCAGCAGAGGGACTAGCGGGTTCTCCTACAATGAGCAGTTCTTC.

This chain connects TRBV11-3 to TRBJ2-1; the D call may be TRBD1 or TRBD2 (7 bases each). The germline gives CDR1 SGHNT, CDR2 YENEEA. The V end lost 1 base, the J end lost 7 bases, and 14 bases lay between the germline ends. This CDR3 has 15 residues. CDR3 sequence (DNA): TGTGCCAGCAGCTTAGTGTCAGGGGGAGGGAATGAGCAGTTCTTC. This codes for CASSLVSGGGNEQFF. Together with reference TRBV11-3 and TRBJ2-1, the CDR3 gives the full variable domain: EAGVVQSPRYKIIEKKQPVAFWCNPISGHNTLYWYLQNLGQGPELLIRYENEEAVDDSQLPKDRFSAERLKGVDSTLKIQPAELGDSAVYLCASSLVSGGGNEQFFGPGTRLTVL.

The CDR3 loop is CASSIAWGLNEQFF. CDR3 nucleotides: TGTGCCAGTAGTATAGCTTGGGGTCTCAATGAGCAGTTCTTC. This sequence joins TRBV19 and TRBJ2-1; no firm D call. The CDR3 covers 14 residues. The germline CDR1 and CDR2 sequences are LNHDA and SQIVND (reference sequence). Trimming shortened V by 1 base and J by 6 bases, and 10 bases separated the two germline ends.

On this clone itself: At one end the junction does not follow the germline gene, possibly because of a read error. Residues arising from an ambiguous or unread base are written as X. This chain connects TRBV28 to TRBJ2-3; D unclear. Germline CDR1 reads MDHEN; CDR2 reads SYDVKM. This CDR3 spans 12 amino acids. CDR3 bases: TGTGCCAGCAGTTCCCCTATGGATAYGCAGTATTTT. It specifies CASSSPMDXQYF.

This clone showed up just once. The chain joins TRBV28 to TRBJ2-7; maybe TRBD2 (7 bases). The V end lost 6 bases, the J end lost 2 bases, and 17 bases lay between the germline ends. This CDR3 is built from 15 residues. Per germline, CDR1 MDHEN and CDR2 SYDVKM. CDR3 sequence reads: CASSQGQRGTYEQYF. The CDR3 coding sequence is TGTGCCAGCAGCCAAGGACAGCGGGGAACCTACGAGCAGTACTTC. The full variable domain, rest sourced from reference TRBV28 and TRBJ2-7, is DVKVTQSSRYLVKRTGEKVFLECVQDMDHENMFWYRQDPGLGLRLIYFSYDVKMKEKGDIPEGYSVSREKKERFSLILESASTNQTSMYLCASSQGQRGTYEQYFGPGTRLTVT.

This clone was seen just once. The chain carries TRBV6-8 and TRBJ1-5; TRBD1 might be the D (5 bases). There are 15 residues in the CDR3. Trimming stripped 0 bases from V and 0 bases from J, with 6 bases between. Germline CDR1 and CDR2: MNHGY and SAAAGT. CDR3 coding DNA: TGTGCCAGCAGTTACTCCCAGGGTAGCAATCAGCCCCAGCATTTT. Encoded protein: CASSYSQGSNQPQHF.

The chain uses TRBV18 and TRBJ1-1; tentatively, D is TRBD1 (6 bases). The CDR3 sequence is 14 residues long. With 1 base removed from V and 3 bases from J, the gap between germline ends came to 9 bases. Germline loops: CDR1 KGHSH, CDR2 LQKENI. The DNA of the CDR3 is TGTGCCAGCTCACCACGGGGGGCCTACACTGAAGCTTTCTTT. Its translation is CASSPRGAYTEAFF.

The chain employs TRBV19 and TRBJ1-4; TRBD1 matches 8 bases. The germline CDR1 and CDR2 sequences are LNHDA and SQIVND (reference sequence). The CDR3 is 16 residues long. Trimming removed 4 bases from V and 8 bases from J; junction bases left unmatched: 12. The CDR3: CASSTSSGTGAEKLFF. The CDR3 bases are TGTGCCAGTAGTACATCCTCCGGGACAGGCGCCGAAAAACTGTTTTTT. The entire variable domain, with the rest obtained from reference TRBV19 and TRBJ1-4, is as follows: DGGITQSPKYLFRKEGQNVTLSCEQNLNHDAMYWYRQDPGQGLRLIYYSQIVNDFQKGDIAEGYSVSREKKESFPLTVTSAQKNPTAFYLCASSTSSGTGAEKLFFGSGTQLSVL.

The chain carries TRBV19 and TRBJ1-1; TRBD1 matches 8 bases. The CDR3 has 15 residues. V was clipped by 1 base and J by 3 bases; unmatched bases: 4. In germline, CDR1 is LNHDA, CDR2 SQIVND (reference sequence). The CDR3 reads CASSIGQGADTEAFF. The CDR3 DNA reads TGTGCCAGTAGTATAGGRCAGGGGGCAGACACTGAAGCTTTCTTT.

The chain has TRBV14 and TRBJ2-6; the match to TRBD2 covers 13 bases. Germline assignment: CDR1 SGHDN and CDR2 FVKESK. This CDR3 has 17 amino acids. Losses at the gene ends were 6 bases for V and 0 bases for J; bases not matched to a gene: 2. CDR3 in DNA: TGTGCCAGCAGTCGGACTAGCGGGAGCTCTGGGGCCAACGTCCTGACTTTC. This codes for CASSRTSGSSGANVLTF.

This chain connects TRBV19 to TRBJ2-3, with TRBD1 as a possible D gene (6 bases). The CDR3 has 13 amino acids. Germline lookup yields CDR1 LNHDA and CDR2 SQIVND (reference sequence). Trimming removed 7 bases at V and 1 base at J, with 9 bases between. The CDR3 DNA is TGTGCCAGTACAGGGGTGGGCACAGATACGCAGTATTTT. This encodes CASTGVGTDTQYF.

The chain recombines TRBV11-3 with TRBJ2-3; TRBD2 might be the D (5 bases). The CDR3 runs 14 residues. Germline values: CDR1 SGHNT, CDR2 YENEEA. Trimming removed 2 bases at V and 2 bases at J, with 8 bases between. The CDR3 is CASSLSGNTDTQYF. CDR3 bases: TGTGCCAGCAGCTTATCGGGAAACACAGATACGCAGTATTTT.

V and J are TRBV25-1 and TRBJ2-1; D assignment may be TRBD1 or TRBD2 (5 bases each). CDR3 length equals 16 residues. V was pared by 8 bases and J by 0 bases, with 17 bases between. CDR1 is MGHDK and CDR2 is SYGVNS in the germline V gene. The CDR3 sequence: CASSLGTSSSYNEQFF. The CDR3 DNA follows: TGTGCCAGCTCCCTGGGGACCTCAAGCTCCTACAATGAGCAGTTCTTC. The full variable domain, in which reference TRBV25-1 and TRBJ2-1 provide the parts outside the CDR3, is EADIYQTPRYLVIGTGKKITLECSQTMGHDKMYWYQQDPGMELHLIHYSYGVNSTEKGDLSSESTVSRIRTEHFPLTLESARPSHTSQYLCASSLGTSSSYNEQFFGPGTRLTVL.

The rearrangement links TRBV18 to TRBJ1-3; TRBD1 might be the D (6 bases). The CDR3 loop spans 14 amino acids. V was trimmed by 6 bases and J by 4 bases, leaving 13 bases between them. Germline lookup yields CDR1 KGHSH and CDR2 LQKENI. CDR3 nucleotide sequence: TGTGCCAGCTCTCCTACAGGGAACGGAAACACCATATATTTT. Amino acid sequence: CASSPTGNGNTIYF.

V gene TRBV9 combines with J gene TRBJ2-3; 12 bases align to TRBD2. V trimming: 0 bases; J trimming: 4 bases; junction bases outside the gene matches: 3. The CDR3 runs 16 residues. Germline V CDR1 and CDR2: SGDLS, YYNGEE. The CDR3 sequence: CASSVGRTSGADTQYF. The CDR3 DNA sequence: TGTGCCAGCAGCGTAGGTCGGACTAGCGGGGCAGATACGCAGTATTTT.

This clone has only one observation. The CDR3 spells CASSIDTGALSGANVLTF. CDR3 nucleotide sequence: TGTGCCAGTAGTATAGATACAGGGGCGCTCTCTGGGGCCAACGTCCTGACTTTC. The rearrangement uses TRBV19 and TRBJ2-6; 7 bases line up with TRBD1. Per germline, CDR1 LNHDA and CDR2 SQIVND (reference sequence). The CDR3 is 18 residues long. V was clipped by 0 bases and J by 0 bases; unmatched bases: 5.

This clone occurred once. The rearrangement uses TRBV19 and TRBJ2-2, with TRBD2 matching 8 bases. The CDR3 totals 15 residues. The germline V gene encodes CDR1 LNHDA and CDR2 SQIVND (reference sequence). After removal of 2 bases from V and 4 bases from J, the junction contained 3 bases not matched to a gene. CDR3 coding DNA: TGTGCCAGTAGTATAATTCGGGAGGGCACCGGGGAGCTGTTTTTT. This translates into CASSIIREGTGELFF.

The chain recombines TRBV6-8 with TRBJ1-1; no clear D. Deletions cut 5 bases from V and 3 bases from J, with 7 bases between. The germline V gene has CDR1 MNHGY and CDR2 SAAAGT. The CDR3 extends over 12 amino acids. The chain's CDR3 is CASSVGYTEAFF. CDR3 coding DNA: TGTGCCAGCAGTGTAGGGTACACTGAAGCTTTCTTT.